The clone carrying this T cell receptor (beta chain) was observed at least ten times. Its antigen is not known. As it was prepared, the TCRbeta library received unique molecular identifiers. MiXCR was run by TCRdb on the PCR reads, yielding one entry per CDR3 protein. Counted here are hundreds of thousands of distinct CDR3 sequences, 10% to 15% occurring once; the ten biggest clones make up 2% to 2.5%. This CDR3 is 16 amino acids long. V was cut by 5 bases and J by 3 bases, with 18 bases left in between. The sample originates from a study of T-cell reconstitution after alpha-beta-depleted transplantation in children. The study's findings and limits: In patients about two months after transplant, alpha-beta T cells reportedly arose from several hundred expanded graft clones.

Sequences were derived from PBMCs, mostly from graft donor cells, sampled 360 days after TCRalphabeta/CD19-depleted stem cell transplant. The gene calls are TRBV12-3 or TRBV12-4 and TRBJ2-3, with D maybe TRBD2 (5 bases). The TCR originated in a male patient aged 10-17 years who had a stem cell transplant for acute myeloid leukemia, so the T cells may come from the graft donor. In DNA form, the CDR3 reads TGTGCCAGCAGTATTACTACTAGTCCCTCAACAGATACGCAGTATTTT. Translating it yields CASSITTSPSTDTQYF.